This is a list of T cell receptor beta chains from one sample in a study of cytomegalovirus exposure and HLA in healthy donors. The protocol was immunoSEQ multiplex PCR, while the TCRdb copy is restricted to in-frame clones and leaves out a portion. Of around 150,000 clones in the sample, roughly three quarters were seen once. Sequenced input: PBMCs. Receptors were obtained from a man aged 55-75 years in good health and CMV-seronegative. CDR3s include the opening cysteine and the closing phenylalanine or tryptophan. A D gene is named only where the DNA matches it firmly. Rows may omit the clone size; those that give it use once, few, many or a size class.

>few|TRBV10-3|TRBD1|TRBJ1-2
CAIPRGVRGNDGYTF
TGTGCCATCCCGAGAGGGGTCAGGGGGAACGATGGCTACACCTTC
>once|TRBV28|.|TRBJ1-1
CASSSGGANTEAFF
TGTGCCAGCAGTTCGGGGGGCGCGAACACTGAAGCTTTCTTT
>.|TRBV6-1|.|TRBJ1-5
CASSEALTGSHQPQHF
TGTGCCAGCAGTGAAGCGCTTACAGGGTCTCATCAGCCCCAGCATTTT
>.|TRBV10-3|.|TRBJ2-1
CATTGVGQPRDYNEQFF
TGTGCCACAACCGGGGTTGGGCAGCCCCGGGACTACAATGAGCAGTTCTTC
>.|TRBV11-3|TRBD1|TRBJ2-3
CASSLRGDRGADTQYF
TGTGCCAGCAGCTTAAGGGGGGACAGGGGAGCAGATACGCAGTATTTT
>.|TRBV6-5|.|TRBJ1-3
CASSYQDQGTGNTIYF
TGTGCCAGCAGTTACCAAGATCAGGGGACTGGAAACACCATATATTTT
>.|TRBV25-1|.|TRBJ2-1
CASSELGTLGGNEQFF
TGTGCCAGCAGTGAACTCGGGACTCTGGGGGGCAATGAGCAGTTCTTC
>.|TRBV25-1|TRBD1|TRBJ2-7
CASSRAGTGSYEQYF
TGTGCCAGCAGTCGTGCGGGGACAGGTTCCTACGAGCAGTACTTC
>.|TRBV5-1|.|TRBJ2-7
CASSAHGQAYEQYF
TGCGCCAGCAGCGCCCACGGACAAGCCTACGAGCAGTACTTC
>.|TRBV4-3|.|TRBJ2-5
CASSQARGGETQYF
TGCGCCAGCAGCCAAGCCAGGGGCGGAGAGACCCAGTACTTC
>once|TRBV7-2|TRBD1|TRBJ2-4
CASSLVPGRGAKNIQYF
TGTGCCAGCAGCTTAGTCCCGGGCAGGGGGGCCAAAAACATTCAGTACTTC